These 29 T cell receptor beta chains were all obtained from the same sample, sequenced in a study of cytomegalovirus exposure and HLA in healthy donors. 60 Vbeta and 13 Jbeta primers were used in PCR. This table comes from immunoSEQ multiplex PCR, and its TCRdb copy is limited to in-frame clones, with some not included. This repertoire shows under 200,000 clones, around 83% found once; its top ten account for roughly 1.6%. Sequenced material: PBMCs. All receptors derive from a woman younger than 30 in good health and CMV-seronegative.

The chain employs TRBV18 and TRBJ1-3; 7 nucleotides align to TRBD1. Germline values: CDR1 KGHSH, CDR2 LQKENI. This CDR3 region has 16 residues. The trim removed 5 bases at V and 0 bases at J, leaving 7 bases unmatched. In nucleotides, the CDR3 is TGTGCCAGCTCATCAAACAGGGGCCTCTCTGGAAACACCATATATTTT. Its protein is CASSSNRGLSGNTIYF. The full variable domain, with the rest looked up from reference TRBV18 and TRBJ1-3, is NAGVMQNPRHLVRRRGQEARLRCSPMKGHSHVYWYRQLPEEGLKFMVYLQKENIIDESGMPKERFSAEFPKEGPSILRIQQVVRGDSAAYFCASSSNRGLSGNTIYFGEGSWLTVV.

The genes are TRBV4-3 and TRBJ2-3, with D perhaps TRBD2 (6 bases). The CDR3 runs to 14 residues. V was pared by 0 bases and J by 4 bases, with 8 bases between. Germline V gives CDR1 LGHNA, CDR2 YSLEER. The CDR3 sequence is CASSQEPGADTQYF. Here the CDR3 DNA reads TGCGCCAGCAGCCAAGAGCCGGGAGCAGATACGCAGTATTTT.

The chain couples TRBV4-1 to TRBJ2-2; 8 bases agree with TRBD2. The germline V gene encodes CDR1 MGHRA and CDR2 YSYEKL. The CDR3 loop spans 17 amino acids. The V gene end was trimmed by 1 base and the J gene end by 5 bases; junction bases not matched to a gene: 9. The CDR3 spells CASSQVAAGVGTGELFF. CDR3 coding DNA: TGCGCCAGCAGCCAAGTGGCAGCGGGAGTGGGTACCGGGGAGCTGTTTTTT.

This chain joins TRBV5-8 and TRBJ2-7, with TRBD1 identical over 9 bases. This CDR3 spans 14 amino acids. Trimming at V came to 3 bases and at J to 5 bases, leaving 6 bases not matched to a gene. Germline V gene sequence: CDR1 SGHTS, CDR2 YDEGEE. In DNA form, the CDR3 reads TGTGCCAGCAGCTACCGGGACAGGGACCACGAGCAGTACGTC. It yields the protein CASSYRDRDHEQYV.

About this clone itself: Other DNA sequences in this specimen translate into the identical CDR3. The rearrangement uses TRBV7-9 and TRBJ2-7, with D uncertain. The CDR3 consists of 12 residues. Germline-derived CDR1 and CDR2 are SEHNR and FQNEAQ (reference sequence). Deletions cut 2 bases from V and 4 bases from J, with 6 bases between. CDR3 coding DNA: TGTGCCAGCAGCTTACTCACTTACGAGCAGTACTTC. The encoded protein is CASSLLTYEQYF.

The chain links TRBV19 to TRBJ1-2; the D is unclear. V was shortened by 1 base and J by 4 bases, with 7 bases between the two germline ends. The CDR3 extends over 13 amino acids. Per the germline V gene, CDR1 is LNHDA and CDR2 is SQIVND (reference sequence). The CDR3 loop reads CASSIVEAYGYTF. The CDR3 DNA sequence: TGTGCCAGTAGTATAGTAGAGGCCTATGGCTACACCTTC.

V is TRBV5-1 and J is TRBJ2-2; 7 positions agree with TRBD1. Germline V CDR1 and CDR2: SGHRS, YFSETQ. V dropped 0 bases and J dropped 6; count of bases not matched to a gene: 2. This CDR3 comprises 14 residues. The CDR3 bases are TGCGCCAGCAGCTTGGAAAGGGGGCCCGGGGAGCTGTTTTTT. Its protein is CASSLERGPGELFF.

The DNA for the CDR3 is TGTGCCAGCAGTGCCTGGGGGGGTGACACTGAAGCTTTCTTT. It encodes CASSAWGGDTEAFF. The chain links TRBV25-1 to TRBJ1-1; the D gene is possibly TRBD1 (5 bases). Trimming pared 4 bases from V and 3 bases from J, leaving 12 bases between. This CDR3 contains 14 residues. In germline, CDR1 is MGHDK, CDR2 SYGVNS.

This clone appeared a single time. CDR3 in amino acids: CASIPRLRVPEQYF. Written as DNA, the CDR3 is TGTGCCAGCATCCCTCGTTTGCGCGTGCCCGAGCAGTACTTC. This chain links TRBV28 with TRBJ2-7, with D unclear. Trimming cost V 7 bases and J 6 bases, with 19 bases left between them. This CDR3 contains 14 residues. Germline V gene lookup returns CDR1 MDHEN and CDR2 SYDVKM.

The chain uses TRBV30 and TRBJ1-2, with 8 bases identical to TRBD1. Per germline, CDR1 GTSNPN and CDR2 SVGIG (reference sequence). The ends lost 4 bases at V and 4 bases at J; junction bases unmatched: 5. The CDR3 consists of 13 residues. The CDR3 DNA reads TGTGCCTGGACTTCGACAGGGGTCTATGGCTACACCTTC. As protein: CAWTSTGVYGYTF.

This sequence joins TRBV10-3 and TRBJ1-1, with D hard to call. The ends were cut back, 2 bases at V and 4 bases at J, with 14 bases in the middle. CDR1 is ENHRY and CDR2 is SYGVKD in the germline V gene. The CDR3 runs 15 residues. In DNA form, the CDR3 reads TGTGCCATCAGTGAGGGGAGGAGCGAGCGCACTGAAGCTTTCTTT. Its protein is CAISEGRSERTEAFF.

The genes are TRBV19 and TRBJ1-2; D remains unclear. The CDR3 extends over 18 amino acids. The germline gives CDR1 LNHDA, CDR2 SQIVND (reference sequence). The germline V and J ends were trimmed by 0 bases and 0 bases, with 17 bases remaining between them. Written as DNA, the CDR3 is TGTGCCAGTAGTATAGATAGGTCGGGAAGGAGGGCTAACTATGGCTACACCTTC. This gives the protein CASSIDRSGRRANYGYTF.

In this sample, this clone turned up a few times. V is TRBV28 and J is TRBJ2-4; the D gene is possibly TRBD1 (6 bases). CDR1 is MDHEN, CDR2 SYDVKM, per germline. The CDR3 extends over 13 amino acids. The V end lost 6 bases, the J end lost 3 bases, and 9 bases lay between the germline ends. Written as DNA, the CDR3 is TGTGCCAGCAGGGGACATGGCAAAAACATTCAGTACTTC. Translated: CASRGHGKNIQYF.

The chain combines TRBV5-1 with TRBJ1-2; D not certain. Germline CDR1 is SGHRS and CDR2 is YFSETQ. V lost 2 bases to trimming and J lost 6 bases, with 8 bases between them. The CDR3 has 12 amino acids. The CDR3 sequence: CASSLLQDGYTF. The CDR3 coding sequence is TGCGCCAGCAGCTTACTTCAGGATGGCTACACCTTC.

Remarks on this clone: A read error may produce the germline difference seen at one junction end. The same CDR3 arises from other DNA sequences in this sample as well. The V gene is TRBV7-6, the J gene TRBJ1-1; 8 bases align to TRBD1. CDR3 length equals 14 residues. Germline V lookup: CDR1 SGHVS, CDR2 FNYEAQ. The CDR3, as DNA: TGTGCCAGCAGCTTAGGACAGGGGCCCACTGAAGCCTTCTTT. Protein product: CASSLGQGPTEAFF.

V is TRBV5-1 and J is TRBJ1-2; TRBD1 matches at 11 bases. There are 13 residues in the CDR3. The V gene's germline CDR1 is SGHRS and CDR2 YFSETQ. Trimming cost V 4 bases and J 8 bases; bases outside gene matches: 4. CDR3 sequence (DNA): TGCGCCAGCAGCGTGGACAGGGGGCGAGGCTACACCTTC. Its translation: CASSVDRGRGYTF.

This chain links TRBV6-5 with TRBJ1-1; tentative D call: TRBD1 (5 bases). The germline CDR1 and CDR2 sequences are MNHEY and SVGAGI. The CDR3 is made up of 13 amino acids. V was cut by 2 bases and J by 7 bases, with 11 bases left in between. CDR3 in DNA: TGTGCCAGCAGTTACGCGGGGCTGGGTGAAGCTTTCTTT. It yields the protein CASSYAGLGEAFF.

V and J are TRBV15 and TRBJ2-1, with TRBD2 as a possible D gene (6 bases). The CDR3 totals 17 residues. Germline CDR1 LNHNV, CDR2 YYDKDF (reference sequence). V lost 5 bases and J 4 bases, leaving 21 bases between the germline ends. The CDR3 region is CATSYPGWEERYNEQFF. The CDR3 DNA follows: TGTGCCACCAGCTACCCCGGGTGGGAGGAGCGGTACAATGAGCAGTTCTTC.

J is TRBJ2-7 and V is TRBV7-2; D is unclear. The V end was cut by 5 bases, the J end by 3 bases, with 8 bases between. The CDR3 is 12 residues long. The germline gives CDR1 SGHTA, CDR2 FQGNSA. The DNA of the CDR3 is TGTGCCAGCAGCGAGTCGGGCTACGAGCAGTACTTC. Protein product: CASSESGYEQYF.

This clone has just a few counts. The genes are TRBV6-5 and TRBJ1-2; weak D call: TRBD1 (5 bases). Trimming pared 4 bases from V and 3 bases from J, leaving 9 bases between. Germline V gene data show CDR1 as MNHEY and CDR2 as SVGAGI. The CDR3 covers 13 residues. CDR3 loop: CASSSRAYYGYTF. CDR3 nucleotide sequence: TGTGCCAGCAGTTCCAGGGCATACTATGGCTACACCTTC.

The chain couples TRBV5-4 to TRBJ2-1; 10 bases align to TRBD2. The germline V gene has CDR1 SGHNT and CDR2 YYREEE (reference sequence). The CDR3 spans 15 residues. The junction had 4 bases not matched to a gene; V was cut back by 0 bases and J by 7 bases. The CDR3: CASSLGSGRMNEQFF. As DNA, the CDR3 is TGTGCCAGCAGCTTGGGTAGCGGGAGGATGAATGAGCAGTTCTTC.

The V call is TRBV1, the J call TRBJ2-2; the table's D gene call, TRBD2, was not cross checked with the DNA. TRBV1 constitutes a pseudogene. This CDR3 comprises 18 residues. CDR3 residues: CTSSPGGAAESSTGELFF. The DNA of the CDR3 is TGCACCAGCAGCCCCGGGGGAGCGGCTGAGTCGAGCACCGGGGAGCTGTTTTTT.

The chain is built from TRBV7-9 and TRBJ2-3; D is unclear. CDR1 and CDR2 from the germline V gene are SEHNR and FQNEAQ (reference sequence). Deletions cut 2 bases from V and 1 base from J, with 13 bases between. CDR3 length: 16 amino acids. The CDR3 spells CASSLRPGLGTDTQYF. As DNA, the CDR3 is TGTGCCAGCAGCTTACGACCGGGTCTGGGCACAGATACGCAGTATTTT.

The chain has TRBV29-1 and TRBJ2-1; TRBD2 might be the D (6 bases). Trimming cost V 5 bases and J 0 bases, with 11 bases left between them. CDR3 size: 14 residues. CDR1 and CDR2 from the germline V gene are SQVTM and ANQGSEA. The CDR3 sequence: CSVSGRVSYNEQFF. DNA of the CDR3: TGCAGCGTTTCCGGGAGAGTCTCCTACAATGAGCAGTTCTTC.

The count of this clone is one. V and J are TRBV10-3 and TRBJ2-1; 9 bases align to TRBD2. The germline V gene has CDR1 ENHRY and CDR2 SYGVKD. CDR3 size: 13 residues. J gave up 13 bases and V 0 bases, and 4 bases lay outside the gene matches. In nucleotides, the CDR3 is TGTGCCATCAGTGAGTCGACTAGCGGTCCTCAGTTCTTC. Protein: CAISESTSGPQFF.

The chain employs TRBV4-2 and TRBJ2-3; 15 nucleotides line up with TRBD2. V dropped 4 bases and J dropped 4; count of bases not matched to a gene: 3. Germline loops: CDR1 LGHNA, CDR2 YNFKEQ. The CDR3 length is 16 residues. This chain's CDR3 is CASSPGLAGGPDTQYF. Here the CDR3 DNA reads TGTGCCAGCAGCCCAGGACTAGCGGGAGGGCCAGATACGCAGTATTTT.

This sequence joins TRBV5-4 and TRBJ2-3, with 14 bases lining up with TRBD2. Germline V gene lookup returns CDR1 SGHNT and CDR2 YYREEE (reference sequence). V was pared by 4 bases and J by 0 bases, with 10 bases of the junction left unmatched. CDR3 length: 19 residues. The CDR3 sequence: CASSPPGLAGVASTDTQYF. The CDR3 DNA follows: TGTGCCAGCAGCCCACCGGGACTAGCGGGAGTAGCAAGCACAGATACGCAGTATTTT.

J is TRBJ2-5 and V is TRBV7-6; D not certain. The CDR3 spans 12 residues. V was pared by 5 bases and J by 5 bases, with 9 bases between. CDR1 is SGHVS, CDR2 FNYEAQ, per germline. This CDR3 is CASSPYSETQYF. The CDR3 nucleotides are TGTGCCAGCAGCCCTTATTCTGAGACCCAGTACTTC. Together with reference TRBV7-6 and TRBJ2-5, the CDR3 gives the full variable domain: GAGVSQSPRYKVTKRGQDVALRCDPISGHVSLYWYRQALGQGPEFLTYFNYEAQQDKSGLPNDRFSAERPEGSISTLTIQRTEQRDSAMYRCASSPYSETQYFGPGTRLLVL.

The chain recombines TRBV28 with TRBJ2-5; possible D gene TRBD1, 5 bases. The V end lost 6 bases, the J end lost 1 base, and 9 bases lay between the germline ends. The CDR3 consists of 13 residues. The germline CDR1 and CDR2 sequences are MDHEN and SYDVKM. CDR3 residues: CASRRQSQETQYF. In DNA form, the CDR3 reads TGTGCCAGCAGGAGACAGTCCCAAGAGACCCAGTACTTC.